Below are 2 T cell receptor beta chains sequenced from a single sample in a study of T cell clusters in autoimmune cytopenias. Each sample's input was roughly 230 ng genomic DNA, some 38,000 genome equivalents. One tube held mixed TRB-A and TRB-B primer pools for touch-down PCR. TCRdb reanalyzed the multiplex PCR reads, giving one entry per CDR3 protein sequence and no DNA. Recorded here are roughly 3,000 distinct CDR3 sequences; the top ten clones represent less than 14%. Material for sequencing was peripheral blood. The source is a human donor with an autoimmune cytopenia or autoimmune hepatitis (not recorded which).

This CDR3 reads CASSLNPWVNTEAFF. The V gene is TRBV7-9, the J gene TRBJ1-1. This CDR3 has 15 amino acids. Per the germline V gene, CDR1 is SEHNR and CDR2 is FQNEAQ (reference sequence).

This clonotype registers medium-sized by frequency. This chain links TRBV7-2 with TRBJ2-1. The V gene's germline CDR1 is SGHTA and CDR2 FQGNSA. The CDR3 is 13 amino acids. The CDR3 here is CASSSQRDNEQFF.